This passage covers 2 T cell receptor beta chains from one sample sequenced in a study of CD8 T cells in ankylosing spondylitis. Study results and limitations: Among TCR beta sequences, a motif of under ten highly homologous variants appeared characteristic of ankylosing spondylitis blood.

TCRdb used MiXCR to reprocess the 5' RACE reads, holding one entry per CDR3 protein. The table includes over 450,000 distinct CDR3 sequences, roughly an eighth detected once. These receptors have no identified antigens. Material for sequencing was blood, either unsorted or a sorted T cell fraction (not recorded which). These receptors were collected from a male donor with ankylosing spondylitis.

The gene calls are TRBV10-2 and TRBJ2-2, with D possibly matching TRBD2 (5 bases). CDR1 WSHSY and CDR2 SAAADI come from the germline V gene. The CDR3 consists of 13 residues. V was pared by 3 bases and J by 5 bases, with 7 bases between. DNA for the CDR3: TGCGCCAGCAGTGACGGGGTTACCGGGGAGCTGTTTTTT. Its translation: CASSDGVTGELFF.

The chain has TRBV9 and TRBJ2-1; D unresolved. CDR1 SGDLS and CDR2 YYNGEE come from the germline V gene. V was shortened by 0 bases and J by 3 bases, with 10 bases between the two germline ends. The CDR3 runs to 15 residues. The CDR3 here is CASSVGQQSYNEQFF. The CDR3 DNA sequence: TGTGCCAGCAGCGTAGGGCAGCAAAGCTACAATGAGCAGTTCTTC.